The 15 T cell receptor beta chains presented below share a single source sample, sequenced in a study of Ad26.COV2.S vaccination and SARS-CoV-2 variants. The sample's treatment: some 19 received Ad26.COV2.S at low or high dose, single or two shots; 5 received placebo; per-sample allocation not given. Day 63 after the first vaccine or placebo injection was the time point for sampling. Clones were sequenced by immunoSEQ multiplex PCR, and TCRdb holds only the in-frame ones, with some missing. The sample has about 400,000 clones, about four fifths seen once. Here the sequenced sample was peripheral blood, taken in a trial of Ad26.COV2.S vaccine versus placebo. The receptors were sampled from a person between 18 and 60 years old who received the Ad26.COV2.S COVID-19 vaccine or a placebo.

CDR3 sequence reads: CASSDRASYNEQFF. CDR3 nucleotide sequence: TGTGCCAGCAGTGATAGGGCCTCCTACAATGAGCAGTTCTTC. The chain couples TRBV25-1 to TRBJ2-1; D not certain. Trimming took 3 bases from V and 0 from J, leaving 6 bases between them. This CDR3 is built from 14 residues. Per the germline V gene, CDR1 is MGHDK and CDR2 is SYGVNS.

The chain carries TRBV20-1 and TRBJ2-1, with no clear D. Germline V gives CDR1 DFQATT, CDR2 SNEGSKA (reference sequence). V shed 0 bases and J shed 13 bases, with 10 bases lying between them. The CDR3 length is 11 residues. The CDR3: CSARDVRSQFF. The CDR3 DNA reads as TGCAGTGCTAGAGATGTCAGGTCCCAGTTCTTC.

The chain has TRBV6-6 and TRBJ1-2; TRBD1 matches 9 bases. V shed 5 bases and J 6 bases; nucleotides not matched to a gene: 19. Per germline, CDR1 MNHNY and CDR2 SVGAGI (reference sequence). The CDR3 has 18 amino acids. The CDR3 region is CASSRTPGQGKGGNGYTF. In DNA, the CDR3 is TGTGCCAGCAGTCGTACGCCGGGACAGGGCAAGGGGGGGAATGGCTACACCTTC.

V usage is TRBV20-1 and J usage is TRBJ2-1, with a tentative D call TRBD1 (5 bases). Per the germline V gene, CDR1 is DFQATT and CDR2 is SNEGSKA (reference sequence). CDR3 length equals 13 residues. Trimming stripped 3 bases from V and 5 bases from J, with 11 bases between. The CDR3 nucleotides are TGCAGTGCTAGTAACCAGGGCCACAATGAGCAGTTCTTC. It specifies CSASNQGHNEQFF.

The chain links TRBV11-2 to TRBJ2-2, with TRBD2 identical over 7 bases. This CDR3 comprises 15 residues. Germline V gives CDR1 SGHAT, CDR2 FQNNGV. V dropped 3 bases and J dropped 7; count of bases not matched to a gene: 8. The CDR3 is CASSFLTSKGGELFF. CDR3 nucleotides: TGTGCCAGCAGCTTCCTGACTAGCAAGGGCGGGGAGCTGTTTTTT.

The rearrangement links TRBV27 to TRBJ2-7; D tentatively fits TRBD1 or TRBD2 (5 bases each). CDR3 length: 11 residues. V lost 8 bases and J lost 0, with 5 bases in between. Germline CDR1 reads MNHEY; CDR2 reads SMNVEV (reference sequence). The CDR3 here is CASGGSYEQYF. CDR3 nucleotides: TGTGCCAGCGGGGGCTCCTACGAGCAGTACTTC.

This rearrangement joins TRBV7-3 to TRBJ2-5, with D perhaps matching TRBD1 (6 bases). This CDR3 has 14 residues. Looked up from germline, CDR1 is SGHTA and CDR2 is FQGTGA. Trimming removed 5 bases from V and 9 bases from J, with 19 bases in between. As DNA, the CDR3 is TGTGCCAGCAGCCCGACCCCAGGGGTCGGGGCCCAGTACTTC. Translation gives CASSPTPGVGAQYF.

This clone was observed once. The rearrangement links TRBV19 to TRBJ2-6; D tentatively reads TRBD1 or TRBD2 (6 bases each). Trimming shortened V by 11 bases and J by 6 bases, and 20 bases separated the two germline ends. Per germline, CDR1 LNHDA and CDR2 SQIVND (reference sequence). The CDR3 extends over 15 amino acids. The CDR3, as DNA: TGTGCCGGTAAGGACACAGGGAGGTCGGCCAACGTCCTGACTTTC. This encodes CAGKDTGRSANVLTF.

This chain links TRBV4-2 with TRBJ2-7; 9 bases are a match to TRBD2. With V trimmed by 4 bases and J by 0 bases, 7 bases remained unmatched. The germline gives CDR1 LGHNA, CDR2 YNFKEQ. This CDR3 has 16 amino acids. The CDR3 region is CASSLEASGDSYEQYF. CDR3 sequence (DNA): TGTGCCAGCAGCCTTGAAGCTAGCGGGGACTCCTACGAGCAGTACTTC.

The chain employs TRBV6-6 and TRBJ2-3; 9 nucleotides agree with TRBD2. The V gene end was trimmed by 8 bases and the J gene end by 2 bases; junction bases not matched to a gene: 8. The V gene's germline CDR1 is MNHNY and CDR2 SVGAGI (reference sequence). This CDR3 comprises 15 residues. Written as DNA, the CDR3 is TGTGCCAGCCGTAGCGGGAGCCTCCCCACAGATACGCAGTATTTT. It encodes CASRSGSLPTDTQYF.

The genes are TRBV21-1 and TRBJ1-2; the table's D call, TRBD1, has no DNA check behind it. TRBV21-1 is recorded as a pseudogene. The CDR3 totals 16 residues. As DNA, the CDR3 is TGTGCCAGCAGCGGAGGACCCAGGGGAACTAACTATGGCTACACCTTC. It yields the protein CASSGGPRGTNYGYTF.

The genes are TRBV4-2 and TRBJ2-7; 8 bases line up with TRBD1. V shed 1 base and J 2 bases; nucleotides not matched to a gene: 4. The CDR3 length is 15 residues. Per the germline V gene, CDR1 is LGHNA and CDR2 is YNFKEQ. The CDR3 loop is CASSQGGQGTYEQYF. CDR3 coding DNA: TGTGCCAGCAGCCAAGGCGGACAGGGCACCTACGAGCAGTACTTC.

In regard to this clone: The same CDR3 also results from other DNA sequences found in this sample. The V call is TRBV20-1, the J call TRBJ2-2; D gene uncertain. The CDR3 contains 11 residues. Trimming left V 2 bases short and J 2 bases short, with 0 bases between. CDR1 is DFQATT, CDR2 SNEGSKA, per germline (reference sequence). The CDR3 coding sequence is TGCAGTGCTAGAAACACCGGGGAGCTGTTTTTT. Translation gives CSARNTGELFF.

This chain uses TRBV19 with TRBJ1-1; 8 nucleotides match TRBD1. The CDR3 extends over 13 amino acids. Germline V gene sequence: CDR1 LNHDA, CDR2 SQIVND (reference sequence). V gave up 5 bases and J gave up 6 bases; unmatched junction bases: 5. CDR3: CASSWTGRSEAFF. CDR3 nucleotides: TGTGCCAGTAGTTGGACAGGGAGGTCTGAAGCTTTCTTT.

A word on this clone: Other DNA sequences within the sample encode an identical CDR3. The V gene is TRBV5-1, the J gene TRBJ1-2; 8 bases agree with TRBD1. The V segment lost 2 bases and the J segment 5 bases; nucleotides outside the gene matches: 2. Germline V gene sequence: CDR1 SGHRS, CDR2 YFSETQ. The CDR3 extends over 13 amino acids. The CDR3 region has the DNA TGCGCCAGCAGCTTAGACAGGGGTTATGGCTACACCTTC. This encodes CASSLDRGYGYTF.